Below, 7 T cell receptor beta chains from the same sample are listed, as sequenced in a study of T cells in Graves' hyperthyroidism and ophthalmopathy. RNA transcripts yielded amplified TCR beta CDR3 regions. TCR CDR3 regions were first amplified by RT-PCR with HTBI primers. TCRdb re-called the multiplex PCR reads through MiXCR, storing one row per CDR3 protein. This sample has about 350,000 distinct CDR3 sequences; around 14% occur once, and the top ten carry around 24%. The specimen was blood. These receptors were taken from a woman in her thirties with Graves' hyperthyroidism.

At least ten counts were recorded for this clonotype. The rearrangement joins TRBV12-3 or TRBV12-4 to TRBJ2-5; 11 bases match TRBD2. The CDR3 is 15 residues long. With 5 bases clipped from V and 2 bases from J, the junction kept 4 bases outside the gene matches. DNA of the CDR3: TGTGCCAGCAGTGCCACTAGCGGGAGACAAGAGACCCAGTACTTC. Encoded protein: CASSATSGRQETQYF.

In the case of this clonotype: The junction differs from germline at one of its ends, possibly a read error. The chain recombines TRBV10-3 with TRBJ2-7; either TRBD1 or TRBD2 may supply D (5 bases each). The CDR3 is 14 residues long. The germline V gene encodes CDR1 ENHRY and CDR2 SYGVKD. The CDR3 spells CATKPGPSSYERYF. DNA for the CDR3: TGTGCCACCAAACCGGGACCCTCGTCCTACGAGCGGTACTTC.

This clonotype was seen at least ten times. The chain carries TRBV28 and TRBJ2-1; D is unclear. V was clipped by 3 bases and J by 0 bases, with 9 bases between them. The V gene's germline CDR1 is MDHEN and CDR2 SYDVKM. This CDR3 region has 15 residues. The DNA for the CDR3 is TGTGCCAGCAGTTTTGAACTAAACTCCTACAATGAGCAGTTCTTC. Residues: CASSFELNSYNEQFF. Looking up the rest from reference TRBV28 and TRBJ2-1 gives the full variable domain: DVKVTQSSRYLVKRTGEKVFLECVQDMDHENMFWYRQDPGLGLRLIYFSYDVKMKEKGDIPEGYSVSREKKERFSLILESASTNQTSMYLCASSFELNSYNEQFFGPGTRLTVL.

This sequence joins TRBV24-1 and TRBJ2-5, with a weak D call TRBD1 (7 bases). Germline assignment: CDR1 KGHDR and CDR2 SFDVKD. The V and J ends lost 4 bases and 3 bases respectively, with 17 bases between them. This CDR3 spans 16 amino acids. The DNA for the CDR3 is TGTGCCACCAGTGACCCGGGTGGGGGGACAGAAGAGACCCAGTACTTC. Its translation: CATSDPGGGTEETQYF.

A word on this clonotype: It is likely a read error, because the conserved phenylalanine at the end of the CDR3 is missing. The V and J genes are TRBV2 and TRBJ1-6, with TRBD1 as a possible D gene (5 bases). Germline lookup yields CDR1 SNHLY and CDR2 FYNNEI. Trimming stripped 6 bases from V and 7 bases from J, with 13 bases between. The CDR3 totals 14 residues. The DNA for the CDR3 is TGTGCCAGCAGCGGGGACCGGGGGAATTCACCCCTCCACCTT. Amino acids: CASSGDRGNSPLHL.

The rearrangement links TRBV30 to TRBJ2-2, with 8 bases identical to TRBD2. Losses at the gene ends were 4 bases for V and 6 bases for J; bases not matched to a gene: 10. This CDR3 has 15 amino acids. Germline loops: CDR1 GTSNPN, CDR2 SVGIG (reference sequence). Here the CDR3 DNA reads TGTGCCTGGACCCCGGGCCTCGGGGGGGCCGGGGAGCTGTTTTTT. Translated, it gives CAWTPGLGGAGELFF. The full variable domain, completed using reference TRBV30 and TRBJ2-2, is SQTIHQWPATLVQPVGSPLSLECTVEGTSNPNLYWYRQAAGRGLQLLFYSVGIGQISSEVPQNLSASRPQDRQFILSSKKLLLSDSGFYLCAWTPGLGGAGELFFGEGSRLTVL.

The chain recombines TRBV28 with TRBJ2-1, with D perhaps TRBD1 or TRBD2 (5 bases each). V shed 10 bases and J shed 0 bases, with 13 bases lying between them. Germline CDR1 reads MDHEN; CDR2 reads SYDVKM. The CDR3 length is 14 residues. CDR3: CATLQRGSYNEQFF. CDR3 bases: TGTGCCACCCTCCAGAGGGGCTCCTACAATGAGCAGTTCTTC.